This TCR beta chain was recorded in a study of type 1 and type 2 diabetes patients. Study-level background: T cells were magnetically sorted from PBMCs as CD4+ or CD8+ subsets. Study results and caveats: Highly-expanded CD4+ clones were few in type 2 diabetes, median one, 3.9% of reads.

The CDR3 has 13 amino acids. Trimming cost V 4 bases and J 1 base, with 5 bases left between them. The germline CDR1 and CDR2 sequences are SNHLY and FYNNEI. This clonotype was seen at least ten times. Its antigen is unknown. Genomic DNA was the PCR template. The TCR beta CDR3 region was amplified using 30 forward and 13 reverse primers. TCRdb used MiXCR to reprocess the multiplex PCR reads, holding one entry per CDR3 protein. The data contain fewer than 350,000 distinct CDR3 sequences, 40% to 50% of them singletons. The J gene is TRBJ1-5, the V gene TRBV2; D is uncertain. Sequencing was carried out using peripheral blood mononuclear cells (PBMCs). The sequence derives from a man between 18 and 29 years old with type 2 diabetes. The CDR3 bases are TGTGCCAGCAGTGGCCCGAGCAATCAGCCCCAGCATTTT. Translation: CASSGPSNQPQHF. The full variable domain, rest sourced from reference TRBV2 and TRBJ1-5, is EPEVTQTPSHQVTQMGQEVILRCVPISNHLYFYWYRQILGQKVEFLVSFYNNEISEKSEIFDDQFSVERPDGSNFTLKIRSTKLEDSAMYFCASSGPSNQPQHFGDGTRLSIL.